These T cell receptor beta chains were read from a single sample in a study of cytomegalovirus exposure and HLA in healthy donors. Sequenced by immunoSEQ multiplex PCR; TCRdb stores in-frame clones only, minus some. The sample lists roughly 140,000 clones, about 75% occurring once. The sequencing input was PBMCs. The source is a man between 18 and 29 years old in good health and CMV-seronegative. The CDR3 runs from the conserved cysteine through the conserved F or W. Each record gives: V gene, D gene, clone size, J gene, CDR3 DNA, CDR3 protein. A D gene is named only where the DNA matches it firmly. The listing skips clone size in some rows; elsewhere it reads once, few, many or a size class.

>TRBV10-3|-|-|TRBJ2-7
TGTGCCATCAGTGACCGTACTAGTGGCGAGCAGTACTTC
CAISDRTSGEQYF
>TRBV12-1|-|-|TRBJ2-7
TGTGCCAGCAGCTTCCCCATACTAGCGGGAGATGCCTCCGAGCAGTACTTC
CASSFPILAGDASEQYF
>TRBV27|TRBD1|-|TRBJ2-7
TGTGCCAGCAGTCCAGCAGGGACAGGGTCCTCCTACGAGCAGTACTTC
CASSPAGTGSSYEQYF
>TRBV6-5|-|-|TRBJ1-1
TGTGCCAGCAGAAGCAGACGGGACACTGAAGCTTTCTTT
CASRSRRDTEAFF
>TRBV5-1|TRBD2|-|TRBJ2-2
TGCGCCAGCAGCTTAGAGGGCGGGAGCGCCGGGGAGCTGTTTTTT
CASSLEGGSAGELFF
>TRBV6-7|-|few|TRBJ1-1
TGTGCCAGCACCCCCGGGGGGCTCACGAACACTGAAGCTTTCTTT
CASTPGGLTNTEAFF
>TRBV5-6|-|-|TRBJ2-1
TGTGCCAGCAGCACCTACGACAATGAGCAGTTCTTC
CASSTYDNEQFF
>TRBV6-6|-|once|TRBJ2-2
TGTGCCAGCTACCGGGGTCCACCCGGGGAGCTGTTTTTT
CASYRGPPGELFF
>TRBV5-6|-|-|TRBJ1-2
TGTGCCAGCAGCGGTACAGGGCCCTTCTATGGCTACACCTTC
CASSGTGPFYGYTF
>TRBV19|-|few|TRBJ1-1
TGTGCCAGTAAGAGAGCTATGAACACTGAAGCTTTCTTT
CASKRAMNTEAFF
>TRBV7-9|-|-|TRBJ2-7
TGTGCCAGCAGCTTAGTTTTAGGAGGTTCCGAGCAGTACTTC
CASSLVLGGSEQYF
>TRBV7-9|-|few|TRBJ2-5
TGTGCCAGCAGTAAGCTCCAAGAGACCCAGTACTTC
CASSKLQETQYF
>TRBV27|-|-|TRBJ1-2
TGTGCCAGCAGTGACCAGGACAGTAATCATTATGGCTACACCTTC
CASSDQDSNHYGYTF
>TRBV10-3|-|-|TRBJ1-1
TGTGCCATCAGTGAAAGGGCGCGGGACACTGAAGCTTTCTTT
CAISERARDTEAFF
>TRBV27|-|-|TRBJ1-2
TGTGCCAGCACCCACACCGGGGCGCGGGGGATCTATGGCTACACCTTC
CASTHTGARGIYGYTF
>TRBV7-9|-|-|TRBJ2-5
TGTGCCTCAGCGAACAGGGCGAAAGAGACCCAGTACTTC
CASANRAKETQYF
>TRBV7-9|TRBD1|-|TRBJ1-2
TGTGCCAGCAGCAAAGACAGGGGGTCTGGCTACACCTTC
CASSKDRGSGYTF
>TRBV19|-|-|TRBJ2-7
TGTGCCAGCGGATTCCGCGGGGACGAGCAGTACTTC
CASGFRGDEQYF
>TRBV28|-|-|TRBJ1-2
TGTGCCACTCGGTCCCAGGGTAGTGATGGCTGCACCTTC
CATRSQGSDGCTF
>TRBV5-6|TRBD2|-|TRBJ2-7
TGTGCCAGCAGCTTCGGAGCGGGAGGGCTCCCCTACGAGCAGTACTTC
CASSFGAGGLPYEQYF
>TRBV2|-|-|TRBJ2-5
TGTGCCAGCAGCCCCCTGGAGGAAGAGACCCAGTACTTC
CASSPLEEETQYF
>TRBV9|TRBD2|-|TRBJ2-7
TGTGCCAGCAGCGTTAGCGGGAGGGCCGACGAGCAGTACTTC
CASSVSGRADEQYF
>TRBV6-5|TRBD1|-|TRBJ2-7
TGTGCCAGCAGTTACGATCAGGGGGCCTACGAGCAGTACTTC
CASSYDQGAYEQYF
>TRBV9|TRBD2|-|TRBJ2-5
TGTGCCAGCAGCGTAGGCGGGAGAGAGGAGACCCAGTACTTC
CASSVGGREETQYF
>TRBV28|-|-|TRBJ2-3
TGTGCCAGCAGTCGAGGTACAGATACGCAGTATTTT
CASSRGTDTQYF
>TRBV5-4|TRBD2|-|TRBJ2-5
TGTGCCAGCAGCTTGGCCGGGCTAGCGGGGGCCGTGGAGACCCAGTACTTC
CASSLAGLAGAVETQYF
>TRBV7-2|-|-|TRBJ2-5
TGTGCCAGCAGCCCACAGGCGGTGGAGACCCAGTACTTC
CASSPQAVETQYF